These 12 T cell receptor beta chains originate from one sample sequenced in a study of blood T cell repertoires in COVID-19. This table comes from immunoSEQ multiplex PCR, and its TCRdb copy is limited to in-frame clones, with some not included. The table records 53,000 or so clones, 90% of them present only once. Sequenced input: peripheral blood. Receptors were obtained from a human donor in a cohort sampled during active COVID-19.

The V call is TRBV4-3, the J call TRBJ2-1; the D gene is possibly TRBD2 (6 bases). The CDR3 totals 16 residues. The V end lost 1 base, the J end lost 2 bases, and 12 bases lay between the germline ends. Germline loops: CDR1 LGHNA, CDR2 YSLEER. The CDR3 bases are TGCGCCAGCAGCCAAGGTGGACTACCACCCTACAATGAGCAGTTCTTC. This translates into CASSQGGLPPYNEQFF.

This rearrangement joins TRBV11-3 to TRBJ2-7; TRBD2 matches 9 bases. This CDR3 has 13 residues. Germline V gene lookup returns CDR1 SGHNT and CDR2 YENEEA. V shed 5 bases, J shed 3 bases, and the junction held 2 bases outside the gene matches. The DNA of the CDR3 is TGTGCCAGCAGCCGGACTAGCGTCTACGAGCAGTACTTC. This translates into CASSRTSVYEQYF.

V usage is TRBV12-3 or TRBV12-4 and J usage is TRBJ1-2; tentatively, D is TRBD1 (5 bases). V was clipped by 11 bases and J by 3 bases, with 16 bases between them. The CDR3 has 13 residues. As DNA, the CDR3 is TGTGCCGCTGGGGGGTCTTGGGACTATGGCTACACCTTC. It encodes CAAGGSWDYGYTF.

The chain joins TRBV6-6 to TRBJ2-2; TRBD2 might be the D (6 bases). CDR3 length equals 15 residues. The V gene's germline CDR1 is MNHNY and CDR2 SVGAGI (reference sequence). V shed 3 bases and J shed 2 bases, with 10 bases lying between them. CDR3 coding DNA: TGTGCCAGCAGTTATGCTAGCGACAACACCGGGGAGCTGTTTTTT. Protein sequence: CASSYASDNTGELFF.

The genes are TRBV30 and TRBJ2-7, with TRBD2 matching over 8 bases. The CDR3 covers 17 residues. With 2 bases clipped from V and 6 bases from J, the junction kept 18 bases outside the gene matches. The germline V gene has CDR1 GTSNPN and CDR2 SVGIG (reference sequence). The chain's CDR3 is CAWSSGLAPPAAFEQYF. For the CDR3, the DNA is TGTGCCTGGAGTAGCGGACTAGCCCCACCCGCCGCCTTCGAGCAGTACTTC.

CDR3 sequence: CAWSGGQGGSNEQFF. Here the CDR3 DNA reads TGTGCCTGGAGTGGAGGTCAGGGGGGATCCAATGAGCAGTTCTTC. This chain joins TRBV30 and TRBJ2-1; D might be TRBD1 (7 bases). Per the germline V gene, CDR1 is GTSNPN and CDR2 is SVGIG (reference sequence). This CDR3 has 15 residues. V was pared by 1 base and J by 6 bases, with 16 bases between.

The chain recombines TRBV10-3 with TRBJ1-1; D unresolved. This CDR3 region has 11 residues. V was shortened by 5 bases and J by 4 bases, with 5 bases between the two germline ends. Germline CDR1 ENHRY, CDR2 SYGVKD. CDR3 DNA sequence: TGTGCCATCAGTACAAGCACTGAAGCTTTCTTT. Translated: CAISTSTEAFF.

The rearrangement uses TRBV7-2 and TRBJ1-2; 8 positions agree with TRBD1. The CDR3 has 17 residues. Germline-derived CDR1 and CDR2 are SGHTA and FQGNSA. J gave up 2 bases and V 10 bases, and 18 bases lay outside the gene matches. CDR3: CATNSLDRGEKNYGYTF. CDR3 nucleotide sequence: TGTGCCACAAACTCACTAGACAGGGGCGAAAAGAACTATGGCTACACCTTC.

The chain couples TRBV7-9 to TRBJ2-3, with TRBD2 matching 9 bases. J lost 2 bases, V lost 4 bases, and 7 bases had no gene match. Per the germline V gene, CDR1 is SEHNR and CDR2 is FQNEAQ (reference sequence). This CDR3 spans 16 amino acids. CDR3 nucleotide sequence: TGTGCCAGCAGCTCCTCGACTAGCGGCTTCACAGATACGCAGTATTTT. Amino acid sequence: CASSSSTSGFTDTQYF. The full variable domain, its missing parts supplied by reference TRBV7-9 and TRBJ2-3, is DTGVSQNPRHKITKRGQNVTFRCDPISEHNRLYWYRQTLGQGPEFLTYFQNEAQLEKSRLLSDRFSAERPKGSFSTLEIQRTEQGDSAMYLCASSSSTSGFTDTQYFGPGTRLTVL.

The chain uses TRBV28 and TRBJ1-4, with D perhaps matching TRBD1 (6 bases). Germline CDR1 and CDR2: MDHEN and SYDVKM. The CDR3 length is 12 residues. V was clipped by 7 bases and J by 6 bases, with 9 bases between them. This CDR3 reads CASKQGDEKLFF. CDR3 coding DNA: TGTGCCAGCAAACAGGGAGATGAAAAACTGTTTTTT.

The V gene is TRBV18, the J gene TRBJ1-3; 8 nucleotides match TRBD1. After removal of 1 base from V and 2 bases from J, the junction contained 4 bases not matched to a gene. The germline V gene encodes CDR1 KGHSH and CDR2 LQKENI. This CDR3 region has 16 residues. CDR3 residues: CASSPQSTGAGNTIYF. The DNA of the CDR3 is TGTGCCAGCTCACCACAATCGACAGGGGCTGGAAACACCATATATTTT.

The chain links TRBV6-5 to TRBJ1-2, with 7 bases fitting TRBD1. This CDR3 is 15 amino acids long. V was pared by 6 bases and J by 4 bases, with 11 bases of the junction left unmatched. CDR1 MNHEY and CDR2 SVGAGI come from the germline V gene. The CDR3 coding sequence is TGTGCCAGCAGGGGTTGGACGGGACAGCCCTATGGCTACACCTTC. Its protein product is CASRGWTGQPYGYTF.